This entry concerns a single T cell receptor (beta chain). Its antigen is undetermined. The study profiled TCR beta VDJ and CDR3 using genomic DNA as template. TCRdb redid the calling of the reads with MiXCR, one entry per CDR3 protein. This sample has some 150,000 distinct CDR3 sequences; about 64% occur once, and the top ten carry 40% to 60%. The data stem from a study of CD8+CD57+ T cells in acquired aplastic anemia. Study-wide points: Between patients and controls, some 31 CD8+ CDR3 sequences were found in common.

The patients chosen for sequencing had shown expansion of CD8+CD57+ cells (detected by flow cytometry). Patient blood was sampled before any therapy had been received. The sample was sorted CD4+, CD8+, or CD8+CD57+ T cells (not recorded which) from PBMCs. The sequence came from a human donor with aplastic anemia.

The CDR3 protein is CAISESGLNYEQYF. CDR3 DNA sequence: TGTGCCATCAGTGAGTCGGGTCTGAACTACGAGCAGTACTTC. The chain combines TRBV10-3 with TRBJ2-7; no definite D call. This CDR3 comprises 14 residues. Germline lookup yields CDR1 ENHRY and CDR2 SYGVKD. V was trimmed by 0 bases and J by 3 bases, leaving 9 bases between them.